This T cell receptor (beta chain) originates from a study of shared clonotypes between healthy human individuals (dated by TCRdb to between 2020 and 2021). About the study as a whole: A few men and two women, aged 18 to 49 years, made up the cohort. For each donor, CD4 naive and CD4 memory were each run on three plates, CD8 naive on two plates, and CD8 memory on one plate. Each donor's leukapheresis produced roughly between roughly 0.85 and 9.5 billion PBMCs. To estimate repertoire size and how much clonotype sharing occurs between individuals, the study deeply sequenced the blood TCR repertoires of about five healthy adults. Different laboratories and diverse techniques were used to prepare libraries and sequence TCR repertoires, to increase sequencing depth and limit assay-specific biases.

What the authors observed across the whole study: Even with the large sequencing depth, rarefaction of the sorted-subset datasets indicated that sequencing was incomplete. Sampling was restricted to blood, and TCR repertoires in tissues likely differ from the TCR repertoires found in blood. Higher generation probabilities were observed for clonotypes shared by all four sorted-subset donors than for non-shared clonotypes. Based on pairwise subsampling, the degree of clonotype sharing among donors was expected to be affected by sequencing depth. Naive subsets generally had larger estimated clonotype richness than memory subsets did. The genetic and exposure-history diversity represented was limited by the small number of donors. Sharing across a few donors was observed for roughly 5% of naive CD4, less than 4% of naive CD8, 2% to 2.5% of memory CD4, and around 0.44% of memory CD8 clonotypes.

Donors were healthy HIV-negative adults with no recently reported acute infections or vaccinations. Every donor was a Caucasian adult residing in Nashville, Tennessee, USA. CD4+ T cells were enriched by magnetic negative selection; naive cells were then positively selected on CD45RA, and the negative fraction formed the memory subset. Blood was obtained by leukapheresis, after which PBMCs were separated by Ficoll-Histopaque density gradient centrifugation and cryopreserved in liquid nitrogen vapor phase. Analytical flow cytometry was used to check the purity and quantity of each magnetically sorted T cell population. Genomic DNA was isolated from each sorted fraction and quantified by UV absorbance on a Nanodrop 2000c. Notes on this clone: It lacks a known antigen. The input lacks base qualities; no much larger clone sits a single base away.

Using the deep immunoSEQ assay, multiplex PCR amplified TCR CDR3 regions from genomic DNA. Extracted genomic DNA from each cell subset was distributed evenly across all wells of several immunoSEQ 96-well plates, and each plate was treated as a replicate. Each replicate PCR for sorted subsets received about 200 ng genomic DNA, equal to about 29,000 T cell genomes. Purified libraries were quantified with a Qubit 3.0 fluorometer, sized on a Bioanalyzer 2100, and re-quantified with the KAPA Library Quantification kit. Each immunoSEQ 96-well plate was sequenced on its own single-read 150-cycle Illumina NextSeq 550 flow cell. In the paper's pipeline: Because the immunoSEQ output included only junctional sequences and no quality scores, the filtering could not be the same as the filtering used for full-length reads. To assign V/J genes and CDR3, sequences were annotated using PyIR, a Python wrapper for IgBLAST v1.9, with IMGT germline references. Any read was removed if the V/J assignment was weak (E-value above 1e-6), the CDR3 was missing, or the read contained stop codons, out-of-frame junctions, or ambiguous translated residues. V3J clonotypes were defined as sequences sharing the same inferred V gene, J gene, and CDR3 amino acid sequence. The percentage overlap between two repertoires was calculated by dividing the number of shared unique clonotypes by the size of the smaller repertoire. RTK rarefaction, the Chao1 estimator, and Recon v2.1 estimates of unobserved clonotypes were used to assess repertoire richness. For all TCRbeta clonotypes obtained by the gDNA method from a few donors, generation probabilities were computed with OLGA. Not all clones reach the TCRdb copy of this immuneACCESS table, which keeps in-frame sequences only. Checked studies attribute under half of the gap to unresolved V genes and leave the rest unexplained. V and J calls and clone size are those listed in that table; D and trimming were worked out from the DNA. This sample holds under 1,900,000 clones; approximately 98.5% were observed only once. Of the sample, about 0.35% is held by the ten largest clones.

The trim is 3 bases for V and 5 bases for J, with a gap of 13 bases between the germline ends. From the cysteine through the phenylalanine, the CDR3 covers 13 amino acids. The CDR3 DNA has 39 bases and is translated from base 1. CDR1 and CDR2 are read off the germline V gene as SQVTM and ANQGSEA. The sequence joins TRBV29-1 to TRBJ1-2; possibly the D gene is TRBD1, per 5 matching bases. This TCR derives from a man younger than 40 in good health. Sequences were obtained from naive CD4+ T cells sorted from blood. The cell subset or site label of this sample denotes: CD45RA+ positively selected. CDR3 protein: CSVDAGLWYGYTF. Read as DNA, the sequence is TGCAGCGTTGATGCGGGGCTATGGTATGGCTACACCTTC.